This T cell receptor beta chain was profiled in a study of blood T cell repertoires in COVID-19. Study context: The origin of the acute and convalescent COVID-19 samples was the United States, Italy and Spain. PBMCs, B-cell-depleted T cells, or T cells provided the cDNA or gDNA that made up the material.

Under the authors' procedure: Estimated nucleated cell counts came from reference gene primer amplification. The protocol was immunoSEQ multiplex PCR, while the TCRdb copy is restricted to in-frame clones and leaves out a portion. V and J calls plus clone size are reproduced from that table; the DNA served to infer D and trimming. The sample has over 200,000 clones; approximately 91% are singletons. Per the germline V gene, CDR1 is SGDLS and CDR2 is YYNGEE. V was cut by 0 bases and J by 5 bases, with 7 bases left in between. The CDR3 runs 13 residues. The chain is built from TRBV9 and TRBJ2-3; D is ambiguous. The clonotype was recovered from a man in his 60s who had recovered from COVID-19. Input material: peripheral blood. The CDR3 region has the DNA TGTGCCAGCAGCGTAGCCTCGGGAGATACGCAGTATTTT. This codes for CASSVASGDTQYF.